This T cell receptor (beta chain) was sequenced in a study of shared clonotypes between healthy human individuals. Comments on this clone: Its antigen is still unknown.

Study findings and constraints: Clonotype sharing among donors, it was expected, would be affected by sequencing depth. The study drew on few donors, limiting represented genetic and exposure-history diversity.

In the original processing: With immunoSEQ giving junction-only sequences and no quality scores, filtering differed. Produced via immunoSEQ multiplex PCR; TCRdb's table is partial and in-frame only. That table is the source of V, J and clone size, and D and trimming were worked out from the DNA. The data contain 500,000 to 650,000 clones, around 78% of them seen just once; the ten biggest clones take up more than 10%. Germline CDR1 is SGHVS and CDR2 is FQNEAQ. There are 16 residues in the CDR3. The germline V and J ends were trimmed by 1 base and 0 bases, with 13 bases remaining between them. The chain employs TRBV7-8 and TRBJ2-7; D might be TRBD2 (6 bases). This receptor was obtained from a woman aged 40 to 49 in good health. Some clones in this sample may be carry-over from other donors' samples. Sequencing input: PBMCs. DNA for the CDR3: TGTGCCAGCAGCTTAGGAGGCGGGGCCCTCTCCTACGAGCAGTACTTC. Residues: CASSLGGGALSYEQYF.